The sequence of this TCR beta chain was determined in a study of cytotoxic CD8 clonotypes in ibrutinib-treated CLL. Study background: Response was recorded as partial in 25 or so patients and complete in 2; at median 68 months, about 14 remained remitted and about twelve had progressed. Productive templates averaged about 250,000 per sample, and productive rearrangements 80,000 to 95,000. Study-wide results and caveats: Sampling times (in sustained-remission versus progressing patients) were not the same. Clonality measured at baseline exceeded age-matched healthy donors, tracking circulating CD8+ T-cell counts.

Only in-frame clones appear in the TCRdb table, and some are missing; sequencing was by immunoSEQ multiplex PCR. The table includes 30,000 to 40,000 clones, around 70% detected once. Deletions cut 11 bases from V and 3 bases from J, with 16 bases between. The V gene's germline CDR1 is MGHDK and CDR2 SYGVNS. This CDR3 has 13 residues. As regards this clone: Its target is unknown.

This specimen was PBMCs, taken before ibrutinib treatment. This clonotype originated in a human donor with chronic lymphocytic leukemia. This chain connects TRBV25-1 to TRBJ1-1, with D uncertain. CDR3 region: CAARPGRDTEAFF. In DNA, the CDR3 is TGTGCCGCGCGACCCGGGAGGGACACTGAAGCTTTCTTT.